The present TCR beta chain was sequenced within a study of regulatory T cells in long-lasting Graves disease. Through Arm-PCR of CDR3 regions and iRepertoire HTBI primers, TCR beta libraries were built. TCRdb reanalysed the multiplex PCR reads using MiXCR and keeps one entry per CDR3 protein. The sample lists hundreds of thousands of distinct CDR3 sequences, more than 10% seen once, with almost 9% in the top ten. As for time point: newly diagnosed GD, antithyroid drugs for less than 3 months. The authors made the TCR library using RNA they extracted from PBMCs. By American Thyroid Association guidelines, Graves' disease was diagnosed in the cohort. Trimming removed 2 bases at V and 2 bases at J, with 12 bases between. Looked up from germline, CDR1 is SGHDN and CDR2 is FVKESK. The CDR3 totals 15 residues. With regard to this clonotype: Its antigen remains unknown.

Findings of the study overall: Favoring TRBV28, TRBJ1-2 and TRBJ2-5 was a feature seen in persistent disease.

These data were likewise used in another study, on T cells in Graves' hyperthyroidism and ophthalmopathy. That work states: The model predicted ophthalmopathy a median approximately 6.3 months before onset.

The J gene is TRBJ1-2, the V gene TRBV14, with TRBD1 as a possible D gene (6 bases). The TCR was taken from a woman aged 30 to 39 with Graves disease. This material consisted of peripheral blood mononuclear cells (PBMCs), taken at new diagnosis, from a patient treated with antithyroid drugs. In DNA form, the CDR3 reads TGTGCCAGCAGCCAAACGACAGGTTGGAACTATGGCTACACCTTC. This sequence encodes CASSQTTGWNYGYTF.